Below, 11 T cell receptor beta chains from the same sample are listed, as sequenced in a study of T-cell reconstitution after alpha-beta-depleted transplantation in children. This sample's TCRbeta library carried unique molecular identifier barcodes. TCRdb itself ran the PCR reads through MiXCR, one entry per CDR3 protein. The profile shows about 360,000 distinct CDR3 sequences, about an eighth of them singletons. The specimen was PBMCs, collected from the stem cell graft. These receptor sequences come from a human donor who donated a stem cell graft to a child with Fanconi anemia.

The chain links TRBV6-5 to TRBJ2-1; no clear D gene. The germline V and J ends were trimmed by 0 bases and 2 bases, with 8 bases remaining between them. This CDR3 has 15 amino acids. The germline V gene encodes CDR1 MNHEY and CDR2 SVGAGI. CDR3 region: CASSYSSSPYNEQFF. The CDR3, as DNA: TGTGCCAGCAGTTACTCGTCGAGTCCCTACAATGAGCAGTTCTTC.

This clonotype was seen a few times. This chain joins TRBV3-1 and TRBJ2-2, with TRBD1 matching over 7 bases. Per germline, CDR1 LGHDT and CDR2 YNNKEL (reference sequence). After removal of 6 bases from V and 1 base from J, the junction contained 5 bases not matched to a gene. This CDR3 is 15 amino acids long. The CDR3 loop is CASRARGMNTGELFF. The CDR3 DNA reads TGTGCCAGCAGAGCCAGGGGGATGAACACCGGGGAGCTGTTTTTT. Full variable domain (missing parts from reference TRBV3-1 and TRBJ2-2): DTAVSQTPKYLVTQMGNDKSIKCEQNLGHDTMYWYKQDSKKFLKIMFSYNNKELIINETVPNRFSPKSPDKAHLNLHINSLELGDSAVYFCASRARGMNTGELFFGEGSRLTVL.

This clonotype was recorded many times. The chain has TRBV9 and TRBJ2-3, with D possibly matching TRBD2 (5 bases). The CDR3 is 14 amino acids. CDR1 is SGDLS and CDR2 is YYNGEE in the germline V gene. Trimming removed 4 bases from V and 5 bases from J, with 14 bases in between. CDR3 protein: CASSLYSAGDTQYF. The CDR3 DNA sequence: TGTGCCAGCAGCCTCTATAGCGCCGGAGATACGCAGTATTTT.

The chain is built from TRBV25-1 and TRBJ2-3; D may be TRBD2 (5 bases). Germline V gene data show CDR1 as MGHDK and CDR2 as SYGVNS. The CDR3 is 12 amino acids. Trimming removed 7 bases from V and 2 bases from J, with 7 bases in between. In nucleotides, the CDR3 is TGTGCCAGCACTAGCTTCACAGATACGCAGTATTTT. Its translation is CASTSFTDTQYF.

This clonotype was seen a few times. The V gene is TRBV7-2, the J gene TRBJ1-1, with D possibly being TRBD1 (6 bases). The CDR3 length is 17 residues. Germline V lookup: CDR1 SGHTA, CDR2 FQGNSA. Trimming removed 1 base from V and 0 bases from J, with 15 bases in between. DNA for the CDR3: TGTGCCAGCAGCTTAGGTTTTGGGGGGCGAGTGAACACTGAAGCTTTCTTT. Encoded protein: CASSLGFGGRVNTEAFF.

This clonotype has a count of ten or more. The chain has TRBV9 and TRBJ2-3; D possibly corresponds to TRBD1 (6 bases). V shed 0 bases and J shed 1 base, with 9 bases lying between them. Germline CDR1 and CDR2: SGDLS and YYNGEE. The CDR3 spans 15 residues. The CDR3: CASSVGTVGTDTQYF. In DNA form, the CDR3 reads TGTGCCAGCAGCGTAGGGACAGTGGGCACAGATACGCAGTATTTT.

This clonotype was detected a few times. V usage is TRBV7-9 and J usage is TRBJ1-2, with 7 bases lining up with TRBD1. The CDR3 runs 13 residues. Germline trimming cut 5 bases from V and 5 bases from J; bases unmatched to any gene: 5. CDR1 and CDR2 (germline): SEHNR, FQNEAQ (reference sequence). The CDR3: CASSKDRSYGYTF. The DNA of the CDR3 is TGTGCCAGCAGCAAGGACAGGAGTTATGGCTACACCTTC.

This clonotype came up a few times. V and J are TRBV10-3 and TRBJ2-2; D unresolved. The V gene lost 8 bases and the J gene lost 2 bases, with 12 bases spanning the gap. This CDR3 spans 14 amino acids. Germline CDR1 is ENHRY and CDR2 is SYGVKD. DNA of the CDR3: TGTGCCATCGGAACGACAAGTAACACCGGGGAGCTGTTTTTT. This encodes CAIGTTSNTGELFF.

The rearrangement uses TRBV7-8 and TRBJ1-2; D is unresolved. Trimming took 5 bases from V and 0 from J, leaving 7 bases between them. The CDR3 consists of 13 residues. Germline CDR1 SGHVS, CDR2 FQNEAQ. CDR3 DNA sequence: TGTGCCAGCAGCCCTCAGTCTAACTATGGCTACACCTTC. Its translation is CASSPQSNYGYTF.

This clonotype was counted a few times. The chain is built from TRBV6-1 and TRBJ1-2; D remains unclear. Trimming removed 6 bases at V and 5 bases at J, with 25 bases between. This CDR3 spans 17 amino acids. Per the germline V gene, CDR1 is MNHNS and CDR2 is SASEGT. This CDR3 is CASRPDRAEGAGYGYTF. The CDR3 DNA reads TGTGCCAGCAGACCCGACCGGGCCGAAGGCGCTGGTTATGGCTACACCTTC.

The chain joins TRBV5-1 to TRBJ1-4; D is undetermined. This CDR3 comprises 15 residues. In germline, CDR1 is SGHRS, CDR2 YFSETQ. V lost 0 bases and J 8 bases, leaving 14 bases between the germline ends. The CDR3 loop is CASSLGRVGREKLFF. The CDR3 nucleotides read TGCGCCAGCAGCTTGGGAAGGGTGGGCAGAGAAAAACTGTTTTTT.